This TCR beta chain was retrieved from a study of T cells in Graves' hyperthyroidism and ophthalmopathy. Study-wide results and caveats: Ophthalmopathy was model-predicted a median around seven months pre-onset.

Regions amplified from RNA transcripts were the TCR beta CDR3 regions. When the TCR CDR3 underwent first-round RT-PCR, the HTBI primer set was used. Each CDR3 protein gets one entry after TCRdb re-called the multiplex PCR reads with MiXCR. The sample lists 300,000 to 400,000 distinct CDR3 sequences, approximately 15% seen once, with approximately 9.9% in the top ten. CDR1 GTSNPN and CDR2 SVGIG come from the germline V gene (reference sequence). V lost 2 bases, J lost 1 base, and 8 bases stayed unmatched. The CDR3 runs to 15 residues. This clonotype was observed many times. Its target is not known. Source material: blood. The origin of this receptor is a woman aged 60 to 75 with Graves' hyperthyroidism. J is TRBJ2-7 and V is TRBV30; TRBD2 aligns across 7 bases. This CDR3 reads CAWSLRLAASYEQYF. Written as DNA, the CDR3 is TGTGCCTGGAGTCTTCGACTAGCAGCTTCCTACGAGCAGTACTTC. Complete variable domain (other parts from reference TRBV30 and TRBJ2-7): SQTIHQWPATLVQPVGSPLSLECTVEGTSNPNLYWYRQAAGRGLQLLFYSVGIGQISSEVPQNLSASRPQDRQFILSSKKLLLSDSGFYLCAWSLRLAASYEQYFGPGTRLTVT.